This T cell receptor beta chain was observed in a study of cytomegalovirus exposure and HLA in healthy donors. The PCR ran on 60 Vbeta and 13 Jbeta primers. Using immunoSEQ multiplex PCR, the repertoire was profiled, and TCRdb retains in-frame clones only, with some absent. Of roughly 250,000 clones listed, roughly four fifths are singletons. In germline, CDR1 is MNHNS, CDR2 SASEGT. V gave up 6 bases and J gave up 5 bases, with 16 bases separating them. The CDR3 extends over 15 amino acids. Overall study results and limits: A later look showed TCR association rates differing by HLA locus, highest for DRB1 and lowest for HLA-C.

Details on this clone: Its antigen is unknown.

The clonotype comes from a woman between 40 and 50 years old in good health and CMV-seropositive. The source material was PBMCs. The rearrangement links TRBV6-1 to TRBJ1-4, with a tentative D call TRBD1 (6 bases). For the CDR3, the DNA is TGTGCCAGCAGGTTGGGGGCAGGAAAAAATGAAAAACTGTTTTTT. Residues: CASRLGAGKNEKLFF.